These 27 T cell receptor beta chains share one sample of origin, sequenced in a study of regulatory T cells in long-lasting Graves disease. iRepertoire HTBI primers and Arm-PCR of CDR3 regions built TCR beta libraries. From the multiplex PCR reads, TCRdb called clonotypes with MiXCR, one entry per CDR3 protein. In the table there are approximately 690,000 distinct CDR3 sequences, about 30% of which are singletons. As for time point: persistent/refractory GD, antithyroid drugs over 5 years with positive TRAb. Preparation of the TCR library used RNA extracted from PBMCs. Sequencing was performed on peripheral blood mononuclear cells (PBMCs), taken when the disease was refractory, from a patient treated with antithyroid drugs. These receptors all stem from a female donor with Graves disease.

The chain joins TRBV2 to TRBJ2-1; 7 bases align to TRBD1. This CDR3 is built from 13 residues. The junction had 8 bases not matched to a gene; V was cut back by 8 bases and J by 7 bases. Germline V gene lookup returns CDR1 SNHLY and CDR2 FYNNEI. CDR3 loop: CASYRDSSNEQFF. In nucleotides, the CDR3 is TGTGCCAGCTATCGGGACAGCTCTAATGAGCAGTTCTTC.

The rearrangement links TRBV6-1 to TRBJ1-5; D gene unclear. Germline V gives CDR1 MNHNS, CDR2 SASEGT. V was clipped by 0 bases and J by 7 bases, with 7 bases between them. The CDR3 is made up of 13 amino acids. This chain's CDR3 is CASSEALVQPQHF. CDR3 nucleotide sequence: TGTGCCAGCAGTGAAGCGCTCGTGCAGCCCCAGCATTTT.

V gene TRBV6-1 combines with J gene TRBJ1-4; weak D call: TRBD1 (5 bases). V was shortened by 7 bases and J by 7 bases, with 16 bases between the two germline ends. The germline V gene has CDR1 MNHNS and CDR2 SASEGT. CDR3 length: 14 residues. This CDR3 reads CASNQGHSGEKLFF. CDR3 nucleotide sequence: TGTGCCAGCAACCAGGGCCATTCGGGTGAAAAACTGTTTTTT.

V and J are TRBV5-6 and TRBJ1-5, with D unclear. Germline V gene data show CDR1 as SGHDT and CDR2 as YYEEEE. The CDR3 consists of 14 residues. Trimming shortened V by 2 bases and J by 2 bases, and 8 bases separated the two germline ends. The CDR3 DNA follows: TGTGCCAGCAGCTTCCAGGTCCGCAATCAGCCCCAGCATTTT. This codes for CASSFQVRNQPQHF.

The table lists this clonotype with a few counts. This chain uses TRBV3-1 with TRBJ1-4, with D maybe TRBD1 (5 bases). Germline CDR1 reads LGHDT; CDR2 reads YNNKEL (reference sequence). V lost 1 base, J lost 7 bases, and 10 bases lay in between. This CDR3 comprises 14 residues. CDR3 DNA sequence: TGTGCCAGCAGCCAAGGCTGGGGGACTGAAAAACTGTTTTTT. This encodes CASSQGWGTEKLFF.

This clonotype has just a few counts. CDR3 coding DNA: TGTGCCAGCAGTTTAGATAGCGGGATGGGGCACACCGGGGAGCTGTTTTTT. This gives the protein CASSLDSGMGHTGELFF. The chain recombines TRBV12-3 or TRBV12-4 with TRBJ2-2, with 8 bases that match TRBD2. J lost 3 bases, V lost 1 base, and 7 bases had no gene match. The CDR3 loop spans 17 amino acids.

The V and J genes are TRBV10-3 and TRBJ1-2; possible D gene TRBD1, 5 bases. The germline V gene has CDR1 ENHRY and CDR2 SYGVKD. This CDR3 region has 14 residues. V was pared by 0 bases and J by 9 bases, with 14 bases between. The CDR3 is CAISESEGTERYTF. DNA of the CDR3: TGTGCCATCAGTGAGTCGGAGGGGACGGAACGCTACACCTTC.

This clonotype was found a few times. V gene TRBV10-2 combines with J gene TRBJ1-5; 7 nucleotides align to TRBD1. Unmatched junction bases numbered 8, after V lost 6 bases and J lost 3 bases. Per germline, CDR1 WSHSY and CDR2 SAAADI. CDR3 length: 15 amino acids. Written as DNA, the CDR3 is TGCGCCAGCAGGCCCGGGACAGCCATCAATCAGCCCCAGCATTTT. It is translated as CASRPGTAINQPQHF.

This clonotype was seen more than once but under ten times. The chain combines TRBV6-1 with TRBJ1-5; possible D gene TRBD1, 5 bases. The length of the CDR3 is 14 residues. The V gene's germline CDR1 is MNHNS and CDR2 SASEGT. Trimming removed 7 bases from V and 3 bases from J, with 13 bases in between. The CDR3 coding sequence is TGTGCCAGCATCCACGGGGACCTCAATCAGCCCCAGCATTTT. Protein sequence: CASIHGDLNQPQHF.

This clonotype showed up just a few times. This rearrangement joins TRBV6-9 to TRBJ1-1; maybe TRBD1 (5 bases). The CDR3 runs 15 residues. V was shortened by 3 bases and J by 0 bases, with 11 bases between the two germline ends. Germline V CDR1 and CDR2: MNHGY, SVAAGI. DNA for the CDR3: TGTGCCAGCAGTTACTCTGGGGGAGTGAACACTGAAGCTTTCTTT. Translating gives CASSYSGGVNTEAFF.

The rearrangement uses TRBV20-1 and TRBJ1-2; a weak D match, TRBD1 (6 bases). The germline V gene has CDR1 DFQATT and CDR2 SNEGSKA (reference sequence). V shed 1 base and J shed 6 bases, with 12 bases lying between them. The CDR3 sequence is 13 residues long. The CDR3, as DNA: TGCAGTGCTAGAGGAGGCAGGGGAAATGGCTACACCTTC. It yields the protein CSARGGRGNGYTF.

This clonotype was counted a single time. This sequence joins TRBV2 and TRBJ1-3; D is unclear. V lost 5 bases, J lost 0 bases, and 11 bases lay in between. The CDR3 runs 15 residues. Germline CDR1 reads SNHLY; CDR2 reads FYNNEI. For the CDR3, the DNA is TGTGCCAGCAGTTCAACAGCGAACTCTGGAAACACCATATATTTT. Protein product: CASSSTANSGNTIYF.

The chain is built from TRBV6-1 and TRBJ1-4, with D perhaps TRBD1 (5 bases). V lost 9 bases to trimming and J lost 3 bases, with 23 bases between them. The CDR3 is 17 residues long. The germline V gene encodes CDR1 MNHNS and CDR2 SASEGT. The CDR3: CASNCPGGVGSNEKLFF. CDR3 bases: TGTGCCAGTAATTGCCCTGGGGGGGTGGGGTCTAATGAAAAACTGTTTTTT.

The chain uses TRBV6-5 and TRBJ1-5, with D perhaps TRBD1 (5 bases). V shed 4 bases and J shed 0 bases, with 13 bases lying between them. Per the germline V gene, CDR1 is MNHEY and CDR2 is SVGAGI. This CDR3 is built from 16 residues. As DNA, the CDR3 is TGTGCCAGCAGTTTAACTCGGGGGGATAGCAATCAGCCCCAGCATTTT. Protein product: CASSLTRGDSNQPQHF.

This chain connects TRBV2 to TRBJ2-6; 11 positions match TRBD1. The CDR3 has 20 residues. From germline, CDR1 is SNHLY and CDR2 FYNNEI. The V and J ends lost 6 bases and 3 bases, in that order; junction bases with no gene match: 16. The CDR3 loop is CASRDVGLGQGVFGANVLTF. The CDR3 DNA is TGTGCCAGCAGGGACGTAGGGCTGGGACAGGGGGTATTTGGGGCCAACGTCCTGACTTTC.

J is TRBJ1-1 and V is TRBV20-1, with TRBD1 identical over 9 bases. The V and J ends lost 1 base and 7 bases, in that order; junction bases with no gene match: 10. CDR1 and CDR2 (germline): DFQATT, SNEGSKA (reference sequence). The CDR3 is 15 amino acids. The CDR3 nucleotides read TGCAGTGCTAGAGCTTTCCGGACAGGGGAAAATGAAGCTTTCTTT. Translating it yields CSARAFRTGENEAFF.

The gene calls are TRBV7-3 and TRBJ1-2; D is undetermined. Germline assignment: CDR1 SGHTA and CDR2 FQGTGA. Trimming removed 2 bases from V and 7 bases from J, with 14 bases in between. The CDR3 length is 14 residues. CDR3 sequence: CASSLVPGISGYTF. As DNA, the CDR3 is TGTGCCAGCAGCTTAGTTCCGGGAATTAGTGGCTACACCTTC.

The chain links TRBV12-5 to TRBJ1-5; D unresolved. This CDR3 is built from 13 residues. CDR1 and CDR2 (germline): LGHNT, FRNRAP. Trimming stripped 1 base from V and 6 bases from J, with 7 bases between. CDR3 sequence: CASGLEGAQPQHF. The CDR3 nucleotides are TGTGCTAGTGGTTTGGAGGGCGCTCAGCCCCAGCATTTT.

In its sample, this clonotype was seen a few times. The V and J genes are TRBV28 and TRBJ2-7, with D unclear. CDR3 length equals 13 residues. Trimming removed 6 bases at V and 3 bases at J, with 12 bases between. Germline V gene sequence: CDR1 MDHEN, CDR2 SYDVKM. The CDR3 DNA is TGTGCCAGCAGAAATAACGCTGGCTACGAGCAGTACTTC. Translated, it gives CASRNNAGYEQYF.

J is TRBJ2-7 and V is TRBV11-2, with TRBD2 identical over 8 bases. The J segment lost 3 bases and the V segment lost 5 bases, leaving 21 bases of the junction unmatched. Germline-derived CDR1 and CDR2 are SGHAT and FQNNGV. CDR3 length: 19 residues. CDR3 sequence: CASSTGLPEAGVRDYEQYF. The CDR3 DNA reads TGTGCCAGCAGCACGGGACTACCCGAAGCGGGAGTTAGGGACTACGAGCAGTACTTC.

CDR3 amino acids: CASSFVGWNQPQHF. As DNA, the CDR3 is TGTGCCAGCAGTTTCGTCGGATGGAATCAGCCCCAGCATTTT. The chain employs TRBV27 and TRBJ1-5; D not certain. Trimming removed 3 bases from V and 4 bases from J, with 10 bases in between. Germline V gene sequence: CDR1 MNHEY, CDR2 SMNVEV (reference sequence). The CDR3 consists of 14 residues.

The gene calls are TRBV9 and TRBJ1-1; 10 nucleotides line up with TRBD1. Trimming took 3 bases from V and 4 from J; bases not matched to a gene: 6. CDR1 and CDR2 (germline): SGDLS, YYNGEE. The CDR3 totals 15 residues. This CDR3 is CASSAGTGVPTEAFF. CDR3 coding DNA: TGTGCCAGCAGCGCTGGGACAGGGGTTCCCACTGAAGCTTTCTTT.

J is TRBJ1-1 and V is TRBV5-1; no clear D. The CDR3 has 14 residues. The V gene lost 5 bases and the J gene lost 0 bases, with 11 bases spanning the gap. Germline V gene lookup returns CDR1 SGHRS and CDR2 YFSETQ. Here the CDR3 reads CASSFSTLNTEAFF. The CDR3 nucleotides read TGCGCCAGCAGTTTCTCAACACTGAACACTGAAGCTTTCTTT.

The chain links TRBV19 to TRBJ2-2; the D gene is possibly TRBD1 (5 bases). This CDR3 has 16 residues. Germline assignment: CDR1 LNHDA and CDR2 SQIVND (reference sequence). With 4 bases removed from V and 4 bases from J, the gap between germline ends came to 16 bases. The CDR3 nucleotides are TGTGCCAGTAGTAGGGGCCGAGGAACCCCCACCGGGGAGCTGTTTTTT. Its translation: CASSRGRGTPTGELFF.

This chain joins TRBV7-9 and TRBJ2-7; TRBD1 agrees at 9 bases. This CDR3 region has 19 residues. V shed 4 bases and J 5 bases; nucleotides not matched to a gene: 21. Germline V gene lookup returns CDR1 SEHNR and CDR2 FQNEAQ (reference sequence). CDR3 in amino acids: CASSSGTPGQGISANEQYF. In DNA form, the CDR3 reads TGTGCCAGCAGCTCAGGGACGCCGGGACAGGGAATCTCGGCTAACGAGCAGTACTTC.

The chain combines TRBV20-1 with TRBJ2-5; maybe TRBD2 (6 bases). The CDR3 sequence is 17 residues long. The V end was cut by 3 bases, the J end by 4 bases, with 24 bases between. Germline CDR1 DFQATT, CDR2 SNEGSKA (reference sequence). The CDR3 is CSASAGGVAVEGETQYF. In DNA form, the CDR3 reads TGCAGTGCTAGTGCCGGGGGAGTAGCGGTAGAAGGAGAGACCCAGTACTTC.

This clonotype was seen more than once but under ten times. The CDR3: CASSQVRGPGETQYF. In nucleotides, the CDR3 is TGTGCCAGCAGCCAAGTTAGGGGTCCAGGGGAGACCCAGTACTTC. The chain couples TRBV3-1 to TRBJ2-5; TRBD1 is a possible D gene (5 bases). Germline CDR1 LGHDT, CDR2 YNNKEL (reference sequence). The CDR3 totals 15 residues. V shed 1 base and J shed 5 bases, with 14 bases lying between them.